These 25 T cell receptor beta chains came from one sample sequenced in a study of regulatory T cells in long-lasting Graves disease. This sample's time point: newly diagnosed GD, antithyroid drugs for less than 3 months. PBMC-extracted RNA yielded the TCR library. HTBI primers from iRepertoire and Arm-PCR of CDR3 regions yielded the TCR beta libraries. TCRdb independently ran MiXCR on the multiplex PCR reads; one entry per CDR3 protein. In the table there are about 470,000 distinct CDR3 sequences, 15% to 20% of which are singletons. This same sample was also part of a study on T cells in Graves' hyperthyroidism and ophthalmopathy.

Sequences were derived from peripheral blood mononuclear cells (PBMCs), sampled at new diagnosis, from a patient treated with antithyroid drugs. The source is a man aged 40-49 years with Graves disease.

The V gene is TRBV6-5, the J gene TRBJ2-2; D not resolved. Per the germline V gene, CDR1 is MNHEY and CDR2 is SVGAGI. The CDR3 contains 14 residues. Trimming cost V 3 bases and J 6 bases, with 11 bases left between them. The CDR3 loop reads CASSYNGGAGELFF. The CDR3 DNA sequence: TGTGCCAGCAGTTATAACGGCGGTGCCGGGGAGCTGTTTTTT.

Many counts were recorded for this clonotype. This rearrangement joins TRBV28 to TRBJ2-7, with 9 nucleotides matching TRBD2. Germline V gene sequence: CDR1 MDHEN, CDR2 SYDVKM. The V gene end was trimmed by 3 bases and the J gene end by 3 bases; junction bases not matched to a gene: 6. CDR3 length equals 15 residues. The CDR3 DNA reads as TGTGCCAGCAGTTTTAGCGGGAGTAACATCTACGAGCAGTACTTC. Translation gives CASSFSGSNIYEQYF.

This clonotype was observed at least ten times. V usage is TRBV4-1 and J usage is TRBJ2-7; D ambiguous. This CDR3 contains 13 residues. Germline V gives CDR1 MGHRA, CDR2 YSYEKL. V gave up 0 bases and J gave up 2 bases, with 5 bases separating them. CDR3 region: CASSQDGAYEQYF. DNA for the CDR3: TGCGCCAGCAGCCAAGATGGGGCCTACGAGCAGTACTTC.

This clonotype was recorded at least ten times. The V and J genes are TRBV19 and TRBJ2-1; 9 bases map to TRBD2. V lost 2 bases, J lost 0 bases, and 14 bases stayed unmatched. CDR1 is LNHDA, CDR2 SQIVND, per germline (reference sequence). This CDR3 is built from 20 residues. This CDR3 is CASSITFRASGISSYNEQFF. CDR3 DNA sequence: TGTGCCAGTAGTATAACGTTCAGGGCTAGCGGGATCAGCTCCTACAATGAGCAGTTCTTC.

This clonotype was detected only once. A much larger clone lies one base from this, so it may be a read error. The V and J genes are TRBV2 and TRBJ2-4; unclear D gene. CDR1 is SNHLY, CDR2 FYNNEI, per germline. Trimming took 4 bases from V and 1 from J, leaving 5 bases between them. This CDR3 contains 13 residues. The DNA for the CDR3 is TGTGCCAGCAGTGTGGGGGCCAAAAACATTCAGTACTTC. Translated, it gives CASSVGAKNIQYF.

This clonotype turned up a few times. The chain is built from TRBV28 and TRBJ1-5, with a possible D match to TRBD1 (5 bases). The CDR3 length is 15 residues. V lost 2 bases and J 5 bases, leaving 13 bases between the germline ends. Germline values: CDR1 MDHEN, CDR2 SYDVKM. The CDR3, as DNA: TGTGCCAGCAGTTTAGGTTGGGGGGGAGATCAGCCCCAGCATTTT. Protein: CASSLGWGGDQPQHF. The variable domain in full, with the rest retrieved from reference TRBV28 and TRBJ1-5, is DVKVTQSSRYLVKRTGEKVFLECVQDMDHENMFWYRQDPGLGLRLIYFSYDVKMKEKGDIPEGYSVSREKKERFSLILESASTNQTSMYLCASSLGWGGDQPQHFGDGTRLSIL.

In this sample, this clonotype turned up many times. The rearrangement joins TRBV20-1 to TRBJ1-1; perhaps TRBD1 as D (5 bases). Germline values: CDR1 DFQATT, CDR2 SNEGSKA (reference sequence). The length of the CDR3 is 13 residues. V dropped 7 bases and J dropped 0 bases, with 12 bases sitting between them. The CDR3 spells CSVAGAVNTEAFF. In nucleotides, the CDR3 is TGCAGTGTCGCCGGGGCCGTGAACACTGAAGCTTTCTTT.

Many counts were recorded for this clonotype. The CDR3 is CASSLGFELVKTSYNEQFF. DNA for the CDR3: TGTGCCAGCAGTTTAGGTTTCGAATTAGTCAAGACCTCTTACAATGAGCAGTTCTTC. This chain joins TRBV12-3 or TRBV12-4 and TRBJ2-1; the D is unclear. V was cut by 1 base and J by 4 bases, with 23 bases left in between. This CDR3 has 19 amino acids.

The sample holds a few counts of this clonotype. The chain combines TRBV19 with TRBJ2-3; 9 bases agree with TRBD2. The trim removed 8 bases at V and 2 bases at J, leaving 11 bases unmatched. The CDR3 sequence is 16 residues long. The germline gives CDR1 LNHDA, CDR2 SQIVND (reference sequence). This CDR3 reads CASSFPAGGATDTQYF. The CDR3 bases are TGTGCCAGTTCATTCCCAGCGGGAGGTGCCACAGATACGCAGTATTTT.

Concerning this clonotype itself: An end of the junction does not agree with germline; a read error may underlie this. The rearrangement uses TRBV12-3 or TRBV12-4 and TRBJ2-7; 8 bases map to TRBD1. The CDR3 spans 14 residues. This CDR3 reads CAGSLSDRGYEQYF. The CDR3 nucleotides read TGTGCCGGCAGTTTATCCGACAGGGGTTACGAGCAGTACTTC.

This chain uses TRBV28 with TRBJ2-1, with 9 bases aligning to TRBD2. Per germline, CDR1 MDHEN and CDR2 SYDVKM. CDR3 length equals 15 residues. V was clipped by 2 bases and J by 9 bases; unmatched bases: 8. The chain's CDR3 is CASSLPGTSLGEQFF. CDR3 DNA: TGTGCCAGCAGTTTACCCGGGACTAGCCTAGGTGAGCAGTTCTTC.

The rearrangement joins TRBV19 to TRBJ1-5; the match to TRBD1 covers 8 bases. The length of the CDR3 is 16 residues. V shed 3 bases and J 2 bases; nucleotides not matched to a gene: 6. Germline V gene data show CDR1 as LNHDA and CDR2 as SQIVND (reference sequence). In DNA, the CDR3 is TGTGCCAGTAGTATCAGGACAGGGAGGGGCAATCAGCCCCAGCATTTT. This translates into CASSIRTGRGNQPQHF.

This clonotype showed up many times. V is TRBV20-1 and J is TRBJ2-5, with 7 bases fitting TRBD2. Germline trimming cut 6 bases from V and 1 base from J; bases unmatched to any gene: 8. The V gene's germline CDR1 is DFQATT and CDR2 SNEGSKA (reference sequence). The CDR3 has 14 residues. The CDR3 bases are TGCAGTGCGCCGACCGGGACTATCCAAGAGACCCAGTACTTC. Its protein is CSAPTGTIQETQYF.

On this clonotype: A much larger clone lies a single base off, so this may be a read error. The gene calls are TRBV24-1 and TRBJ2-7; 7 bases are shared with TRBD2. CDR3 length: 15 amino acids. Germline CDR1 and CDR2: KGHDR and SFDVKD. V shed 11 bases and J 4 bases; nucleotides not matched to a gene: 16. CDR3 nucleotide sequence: TGTGCCAGCAGCCGCAGCGGGAAGGCCAAATACGAGCAGTACTTC. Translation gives CASSRSGKAKYEQYF.

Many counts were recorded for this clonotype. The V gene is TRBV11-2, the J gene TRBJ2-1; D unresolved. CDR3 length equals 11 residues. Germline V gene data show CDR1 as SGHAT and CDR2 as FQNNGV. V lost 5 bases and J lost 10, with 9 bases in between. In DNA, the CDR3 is TGTGCCAGCAGCCCCCTGGAGGAGCAGTTCTTC. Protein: CASSPLEEQFF.

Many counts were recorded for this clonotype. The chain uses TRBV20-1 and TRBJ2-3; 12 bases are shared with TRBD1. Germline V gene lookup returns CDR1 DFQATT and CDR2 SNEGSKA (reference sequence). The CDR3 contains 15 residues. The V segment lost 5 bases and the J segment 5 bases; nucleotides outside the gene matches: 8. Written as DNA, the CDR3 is TGCAGTGCTTTACGGGACAGGGGGCTATTAGATACGCAGTATTTT. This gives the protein CSALRDRGLLDTQYF.

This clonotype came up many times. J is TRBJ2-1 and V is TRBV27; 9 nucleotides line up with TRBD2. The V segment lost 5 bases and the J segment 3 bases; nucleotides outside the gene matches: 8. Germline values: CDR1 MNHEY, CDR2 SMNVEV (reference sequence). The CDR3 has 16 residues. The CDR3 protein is CASSTRLAGDYNEQFF. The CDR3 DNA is TGTGCCAGCAGTACCCGTTTAGCGGGAGACTACAATGAGCAGTTCTTC.

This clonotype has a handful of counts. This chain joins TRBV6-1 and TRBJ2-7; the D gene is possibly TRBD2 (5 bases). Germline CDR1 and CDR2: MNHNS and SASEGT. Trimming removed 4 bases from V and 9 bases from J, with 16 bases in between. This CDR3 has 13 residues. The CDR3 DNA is TGTGCCAGCAGTGTCGACCCGGGGTTCGGGCAGTACTTC. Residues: CASSVDPGFGQYF.

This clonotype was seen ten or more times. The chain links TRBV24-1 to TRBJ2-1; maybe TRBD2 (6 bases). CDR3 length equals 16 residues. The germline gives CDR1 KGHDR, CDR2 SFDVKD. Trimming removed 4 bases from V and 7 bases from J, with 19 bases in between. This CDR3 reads CATSDPGTPFENEQFF. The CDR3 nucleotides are TGTGCCACCAGTGACCCAGGGACTCCTTTTGAGAATGAGCAGTTCTTC.

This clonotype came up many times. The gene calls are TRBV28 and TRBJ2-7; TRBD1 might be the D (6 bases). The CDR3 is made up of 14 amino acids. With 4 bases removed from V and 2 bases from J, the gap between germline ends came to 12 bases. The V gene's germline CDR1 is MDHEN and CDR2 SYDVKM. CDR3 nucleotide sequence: TGTGCCAGCAGTTCGCCGGGACAAGCCTACGAGCAGTACTTC. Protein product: CASSSPGQAYEQYF.

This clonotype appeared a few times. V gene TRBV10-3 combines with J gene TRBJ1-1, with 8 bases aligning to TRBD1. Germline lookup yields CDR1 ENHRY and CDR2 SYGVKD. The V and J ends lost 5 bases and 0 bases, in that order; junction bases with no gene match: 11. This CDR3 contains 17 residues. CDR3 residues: CAISMGQVGGVNTEAFF. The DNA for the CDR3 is TGTGCCATCAGTATGGGACAGGTAGGGGGGGTGAACACTGAAGCTTTCTTT.

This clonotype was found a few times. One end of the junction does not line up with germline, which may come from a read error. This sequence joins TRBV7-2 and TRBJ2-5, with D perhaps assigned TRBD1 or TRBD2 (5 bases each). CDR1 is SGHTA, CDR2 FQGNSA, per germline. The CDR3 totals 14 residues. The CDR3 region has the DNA TGTGCCAGCGGCTTAGCCGAGGGGTCGGAGACCCAGTACTTC. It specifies CASGLAEGSETQYF.

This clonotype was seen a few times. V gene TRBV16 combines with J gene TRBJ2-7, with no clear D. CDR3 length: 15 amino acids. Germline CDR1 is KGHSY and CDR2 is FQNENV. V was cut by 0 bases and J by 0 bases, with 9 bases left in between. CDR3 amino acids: CASSQSVGGSYEQYF. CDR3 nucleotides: TGTGCCAGCAGCCAATCGGTGGGCGGCTCCTACGAGCAGTACTTC.

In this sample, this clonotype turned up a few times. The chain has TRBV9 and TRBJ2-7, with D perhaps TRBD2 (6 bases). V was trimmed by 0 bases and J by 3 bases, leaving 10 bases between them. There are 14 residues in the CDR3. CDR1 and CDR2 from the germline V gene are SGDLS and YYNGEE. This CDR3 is CASSVAAEGYEQYF. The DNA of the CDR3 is TGTGCCAGCAGCGTAGCTGCGGAGGGCTACGAGCAGTACTTC.

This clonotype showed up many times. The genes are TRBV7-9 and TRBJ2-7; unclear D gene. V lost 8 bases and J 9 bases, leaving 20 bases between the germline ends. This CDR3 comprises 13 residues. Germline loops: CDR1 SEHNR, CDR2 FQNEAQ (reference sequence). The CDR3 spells CASQQDSSLGQYF. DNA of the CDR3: TGTGCCAGCCAACAAGACTCTTCCCTGGGGCAGTACTTC.